Sequencing of this T cell receptor (beta chain) was carried out in a study of technical replicates of blood from a few donors. Assay: immunoSEQ multiplex PCR; the TCRdb copy retains only in-frame clones and omits some. The repertoire consists of fewer than 70,000 clones, with around 94% occurring once and the leading ten covering roughly 0.22%. CDR1 MNHNY and CDR2 SVGAGI come from the germline V gene (reference sequence). The CDR3 is made up of 14 amino acids. V shed 2 bases and J 8 bases; nucleotides not matched to a gene: 8. Sequenced material: T cells isolated from PBMCs. The rearrangement links TRBV6-6 to TRBJ1-1; 7 bases align to TRBD1. The receptor was isolated from a human donor in good health. This CDR3 reads CASSYGDRVGEAFF. The CDR3 region has the DNA TGTGCCAGCAGTTACGGAGACAGGGTAGGAGAAGCTTTCTTT.